The 29 T cell receptor beta chains below were found in one sample sequenced in a study of shared clonotypes between healthy human individuals. The method was immunoSEQ multiplex PCR; TCRdb's version includes in-frame clones alone and lacks a portion of them. Among 1.5 million to 1.9 million clones, approximately 98% were seen once, and the ten largest hold about 0.45%. Sequencing was performed on naive CD4+ T cells sorted from blood. The subset: CD45RA+ positively selected. The source of these receptors is a man aged 30 to 39 in good health.

The rearrangement uses TRBV21-1 and TRBJ2-2; TRBD2, the table's D call, lacks a check against the DNA. TRBV21-1 is assigned pseudogene status. This CDR3 is 13 amino acids long. CDR3 nucleotide sequence: TGTGCCAGCAGCAAAGAGAGCACCGGGGAGCTGTTTTTT. Residues: CASSKESTGELFF.

The count of this clone is one. CDR3: CATSNGGRAANEQYF. The DNA of the CDR3 is TGTGCCACCAGCAATGGCGGGAGGGCCGCCAACGAGCAGTACTTC. This chain uses TRBV15 with TRBJ2-7; TRBD2 aligns across 9 bases. CDR3 length equals 15 residues. Germline CDR1 LNHNV, CDR2 YYDKDF (reference sequence). Trimming took 4 bases from V and 5 from J; bases not matched to a gene: 9. Variable domain in full (rest from reference TRBV15 and TRBJ2-7): DAMVIQNPRYQVTQFGKPVTLSCSQTLNHNVMYWYQQKSSQAPKLLFHYYDKDFNNEADTPDNFQSRRPNTSFCFLDIRSPGLGDTAMYLCATSNGGRAANEQYFGPGTRLTVT.

V and J are TRBV19 and TRBJ2-1, with D maybe TRBD2 (5 bases). The CDR3 is 14 amino acids. CDR1 LNHDA and CDR2 SQIVND come from the germline V gene (reference sequence). Trimming took off 5 bases at V and 7 bases at J, with 15 bases between the two ends. CDR3 bases: TGTGCCAGTAGTTCCTACGGGGTGGCAAATGAGCAGTTCTTC. It is translated as CASSSYGVANEQFF.

Notes on this clone: The sample carries other DNA sequences with the same CDR3. The rearrangement links TRBV5-4 to TRBJ2-1, with D possibly matching TRBD2 (5 bases). V was clipped by 4 bases and J by 7 bases, with 12 bases between them. Germline lookup yields CDR1 SGHNT and CDR2 YYREEE (reference sequence). CDR3 length: 13 residues. The CDR3 nucleotides read TGTGCCAGCAGCCTCGCCGGCGGGAATGAGCAGTTCTTC. Translated, it gives CASSLAGGNEQFF.

As regards this clone: Within the sample, other DNA sequences also encode this same CDR3. The rearrangement joins TRBV18 to TRBJ2-2; no reliable D call. The CDR3 is made up of 13 amino acids. Trimming removed 6 bases from V and 1 base from J, with 6 bases in between. Germline CDR1 KGHSH, CDR2 LQKENI. The CDR3 DNA is TGTGCCAGCTCCCTCAAGAACACCGGGGAGCTGTTTTTT. Translating gives CASSLKNTGELFF.

This chain joins TRBV28 and TRBJ1-2; D is perhaps TRBD1 (6 bases). The V and J ends lost 7 bases and 5 bases respectively, with 14 bases between them. CDR1 and CDR2 (germline): MDHEN, SYDVKM. This CDR3 region has 13 residues. The CDR3: CASKEGGLYGYTF. CDR3 DNA: TGTGCCAGCAAAGAAGGGGGGTTATATGGCTACACCTTC.

The V and J genes are TRBV19 and TRBJ1-1, with D perhaps TRBD1 (5 bases). The CDR3 extends over 13 amino acids. V was cut by 6 bases and J by 1 base, with 9 bases left in between. Germline loops: CDR1 LNHDA, CDR2 SQIVND (reference sequence). The CDR3 reads CASRKTENTEAFF. The DNA of the CDR3 is TGTGCCAGTAGGAAGACAGAGAACACTGAAGCTTTCTTT.

CDR3 protein: CASTRVLGDGYTF. In DNA form, the CDR3 reads TGTGCCAGTACGAGGGTCTTGGGAGATGGCTACACCTTC. The chain uses TRBV19 and TRBJ1-2; no firm D call. This CDR3 region has 13 residues. Germline V gene data show CDR1 as LNHDA and CDR2 as SQIVND (reference sequence). V dropped 7 bases and J dropped 6 bases, with 15 bases sitting between them. The variable domain in full, with the rest retrieved from reference TRBV19 and TRBJ1-2, is DGGITQSPKYLFRKEGQNVTLSCEQNLNHDAMYWYRQDPGQGLRLIYYSQIVNDFQKGDIAEGYSVSREKKESFPLTVTSAQKNPTAFYLCASTRVLGDGYTFGSGTRLTVV.

V gene TRBV5-4 combines with J gene TRBJ2-2; D is perhaps TRBD2 (6 bases). CDR3 size: 14 residues. V gave up 5 bases and J gave up 11 bases, with 19 bases separating them. Germline loops: CDR1 SGHNT, CDR2 YYREEE (reference sequence). CDR3 protein: CASSYPGGEKELFF. The CDR3 nucleotides are TGTGCCAGCAGTTATCCTGGCGGGGAGAAAGAGCTGTTTTTT.

The CDR3 is CASFARTNEKLFF. The CDR3 bases are TGTGCCAGCTTTGCCAGGACTAATGAAAAACTGTTTTTT. This chain connects TRBV18 to TRBJ1-4, with D unclear. From germline, CDR1 is KGHSH and CDR2 LQKENI. The CDR3 loop spans 13 amino acids. V was trimmed by 7 bases and J by 2 bases, leaving 8 bases between them.

The chain couples TRBV19 to TRBJ1-5; no clear D gene. The V and J ends lost 3 bases and 3 bases respectively, with 12 bases between them. This CDR3 is 15 amino acids long. The germline V gene has CDR1 LNHDA and CDR2 SQIVND (reference sequence). DNA of the CDR3: TGTGCCAGTAGTATTCCGGGGTTCTTCAATCAGCCCCAGCATTTT. Amino acids: CASSIPGFFNQPQHF.

V and J are TRBV5-1 and TRBJ1-1, with TRBD1 matching 9 bases. Germline V gene data show CDR1 as SGHRS and CDR2 as YFSETQ. Losses at the gene ends were 5 bases for V and 0 bases for J; bases not matched to a gene: 8. This CDR3 comprises 16 residues. The CDR3 loop reads CASSTGTGLMNTEAFF. The CDR3 nucleotides are TGCGCCAGCAGTACCGGGACAGGGCTCATGAACACTGAAGCTTTCTTT.

The V call is TRBV5-4, the J call TRBJ1-5; 9 bases fit TRBD1. The CDR3 totals 14 residues. The J segment lost 6 bases and the V segment lost 4 bases, leaving 5 bases of the junction unmatched. The germline CDR1 and CDR2 sequences are SGHNT and YYREEE (reference sequence). CDR3 amino acids: CASSVQGAVQPQHF. CDR3 DNA: TGTGCCAGCAGCGTACAGGGGGCGGTTCAGCCCCAGCATTTT.

The chain couples TRBV29-1 to TRBJ1-4; D might be TRBD1 (5 bases). V lost 5 bases and J 6 bases, leaving 13 bases between the germline ends. The CDR3 sequence is 13 residues long. Germline CDR1 reads SQVTM; CDR2 reads ANQGSEA. CDR3 DNA: TGCAGCGTTCTAGCCCAGGGCCATGAAAAACTGTTTTTT. This translates into CSVLAQGHEKLFF.

The chain links TRBV28 to TRBJ2-7, with TRBD2 as a possible D gene (5 bases). Germline V lookup: CDR1 MDHEN, CDR2 SYDVKM. V was pared by 2 bases and J by 2 bases, with 10 bases between. CDR3 length: 14 amino acids. The CDR3 DNA is TGTGCCAGCAGTTTAAGCGGACCCACCTACGAGCAGTACTTC. Translated, it gives CASSLSGPTYEQYF. Full variable domain (outside the CDR3, taken from reference TRBV28 and TRBJ2-7): DVKVTQSSRYLVKRTGEKVFLECVQDMDHENMFWYRQDPGLGLRLIYFSYDVKMKEKGDIPEGYSVSREKKERFSLILESASTNQTSMYLCASSLSGPTYEQYFGPGTRLTVT.

The chain carries TRBV29-1 and TRBJ2-7; 9 bases map to TRBD1. The J segment lost 3 bases and the V segment lost 5 bases, leaving 5 bases of the junction unmatched. Germline CDR1 SQVTM, CDR2 ANQGSEA. This CDR3 comprises 13 residues. The CDR3 DNA reads TGCAGCGTTCGGGACAGGGACCACTACGAGCAGTACTTC. Protein product: CSVRDRDHYEQYF.

The genes are TRBV5-1 and TRBJ2-7; D is perhaps TRBD1 (6 bases). The CDR3 length is 12 residues. The germline V and J ends were trimmed by 5 bases and 6 bases, with 12 bases remaining between them. The V gene's germline CDR1 is SGHRS and CDR2 YFSETQ. The CDR3 loop reads CASRQGLREQYF. DNA for the CDR3: TGCGCCAGCAGACAGGGTCTCCGCGAGCAGTACTTC.

J is TRBJ2-5 and V is TRBV6-1, with a weak D call TRBD2 (7 bases). This CDR3 has 13 amino acids. Germline V lookup: CDR1 MNHNS, CDR2 SASEGT. Trimming took 10 bases from V and 4 from J, leaving 16 bases between them. CDR3 nucleotide sequence: TGTGCCAATTCCCCTGCGGGGGCAGAGACCCAGTACTTC. Translating gives CANSPAGAETQYF.

The chain couples TRBV28 to TRBJ2-7, with D maybe TRBD1 (6 bases). The CDR3 loop spans 14 amino acids. Germline CDR1 MDHEN, CDR2 SYDVKM. Trimming removed 7 bases from V and 5 bases from J, with 18 bases in between. DNA for the CDR3: TGTGCCAGCACCAACTCAAACAGGGTCCACGAGCAGTACTTC. Encoded protein: CASTNSNRVHEQYF.

The chain uses TRBV6-5 and TRBJ1-3, with no clear D. This CDR3 has 14 amino acids. The germline CDR1 and CDR2 sequences are MNHEY and SVGAGI. The V and J ends lost 6 bases and 0 bases respectively, with 9 bases between them. CDR3 DNA sequence: TGTGCCAGCAGGCCGACGGCCTCTGGAAACACCATATATTTT. It translates to CASRPTASGNTIYF.

This clone came up once. The V and J genes are TRBV2 and TRBJ1-2; D is unclear. The germline CDR1 and CDR2 sequences are SNHLY and FYNNEI. The CDR3 contains 13 residues. Trimming cost V 4 bases and J 6 bases, with 12 bases left between them. The CDR3 loop reads CASSGTQAHGYTF. The DNA for the CDR3 is TGTGCCAGCAGTGGTACGCAGGCACATGGCTACACCTTC.

The chain links TRBV7-9 to TRBJ1-1; D is unresolved. Trimming pared 6 bases from V and 10 bases from J, leaving 12 bases between. This CDR3 has 11 residues. Germline V gene data show CDR1 as SEHNR and CDR2 as FQNEAQ (reference sequence). The CDR3 reads CASSPDRGAFF. CDR3 bases: TGTGCCAGCAGTCCAGACCGGGGAGCTTTCTTT.

This clone was seen a single time. The rearrangement joins TRBV18 to TRBJ1-1, with TRBD1 matching 8 bases. The CDR3 sequence is 15 residues long. Germline V gives CDR1 KGHSH, CDR2 LQKENI. The junction had 7 bases not matched to a gene; V was cut back by 2 bases and J by 5 bases. For the CDR3, the DNA is TGTGCCAGCTCACCATACGCAGGGGGCCAGACTGAAGCTTTCTTT. Translation gives CASSPYAGGQTEAFF.

This clone came up once. The rearrangement joins TRBV7-2 to TRBJ2-5; unclear D gene. The CDR3 covers 12 residues. Per the germline V gene, CDR1 is SGHTA and CDR2 is FQGNSA. The V end was cut by 3 bases, the J end by 5 bases, with 7 bases between. The chain's CDR3 is CASSFARETQYF. The CDR3 coding sequence is TGTGCCAGCAGCTTTGCGCGGGAGACCCAGTACTTC.

As regards this clone: At the DNA level, this CDR3 is encoded by other sequences in the same sample as well. This sequence joins TRBV5-1 and TRBJ2-7, with 10 nucleotides matching TRBD2. Germline trimming cut 0 bases from V and 0 bases from J; bases unmatched to any gene: 3. There are 16 residues in the CDR3. Germline V CDR1 and CDR2: SGHRS, YFSETQ. The CDR3: CASSLGLAGPSYEQYF. CDR3 DNA: TGCGCCAGCAGCTTGGGACTAGCGGGCCCCTCCTACGAGCAGTACTTC.

The CDR3 sequence is CASSRLAAQETQYF. The DNA for the CDR3 is TGTGCCAGCAGCAGACTAGCGGCACAAGAGACCCAGTACTTC. The genes are TRBV5-4 and TRBJ2-5; 9 positions match TRBD2. Germline V gives CDR1 SGHNT, CDR2 YYREEE (reference sequence). Trimming took 4 bases from V and 2 from J; bases not matched to a gene: 3. CDR3 length: 14 residues.

The chain has TRBV18 and TRBJ2-7; D gene unclear. V gave up 2 bases and J gave up 2 bases, with 10 bases separating them. The CDR3 has 14 amino acids. Germline loops: CDR1 KGHSH, CDR2 LQKENI. The CDR3 DNA reads as TGTGCCAGCTCACCAAGATCTAGTCCCTACGAGCAGTACTTC. Amino acids: CASSPRSSPYEQYF. The full variable domain, rest sourced from reference TRBV18 and TRBJ2-7, is NAGVMQNPRHLVRRRGQEARLRCSPMKGHSHVYWYRQLPEEGLKFMVYLQKENIIDESGMPKERFSAEFPKEGPSILRIQQVVRGDSAAYFCASSPRSSPYEQYFGPGTRLTVT.

Here the CDR3 DNA reads TGCGCCAGCAGCTCGGGACTCCACTACGAGCAGTACTTC. Its protein product is CASSSGLHYEQYF. This chain joins TRBV5-1 and TRBJ2-7; tentatively, D is TRBD2 (6 bases). The CDR3 extends over 13 amino acids. Trimming cost V 3 bases and J 3 bases, with 10 bases left between them. Germline CDR1 reads SGHRS; CDR2 reads YFSETQ.

The rearrangement uses TRBV7-9 and TRBJ2-7; a weak D match, TRBD1 (6 bases). Trimming removed 5 bases from V and 2 bases from J, with 13 bases in between. The CDR3 has 14 residues. Germline CDR1 and CDR2: SEHNR and FQNEAQ (reference sequence). CDR3 DNA sequence: TGTGCCAGCAGCCCCGTGCAGGGGACCTACGAGCAGTACTTC. Translation: CASSPVQGTYEQYF.